The text below deals with one T cell receptor beta chain. Its binding antigen is unknown. Base quality data are lacking; no much larger clone is found one base away. This sample is drawn from a study of T cell responses to AZD1222 COVID-19 vaccine (dated by TCRdb to the early 2020s). Study-level background: A total of 233 trial participants underwent TCR sequencing, of whom some 210 received two doses of AZD1222 and around 25 received two doses of the MenACWY control vaccine. Trial participants were enrolled into age subgroups of 18-55, 56-69 and 70-plus years, which contained around 150, 28 and 57 TCR-sequenced participants, respectively. Study-level results and caveats: CD4 TCRs associated with the vaccine covered the entire spike protein, and the dominant responses were in regions 160-218 and 743-854. The 56-69-year group was small, and its depth increase did not reach significance, likely because of low power. No day 14 peak-response samples were available, so repertoires were characterized only after the peak T cell response. A significant rise in spike-specific TCR breadth and depth was observed after two AZD1222 doses relative to day 0 and relative to MenACWY recipients. Participants were mostly white British, with more females than males. The authors suggested clonal diversity may have been underestimated. Conclusions about previously exposed vaccinees were limited because only six AZD1222 recipients were SARS-CoV-2 seropositive at baseline. Reportedly, almost half of the unique spike-specific TCRs recognized epitopes lying outside the regions that are mutated in the B.1.351 and B.1.1.7 variants.

Measured from the cysteine to the phenylalanine, the CDR3 is 13 residues long. Just the 39-base CDR3 DNA is kept, in frame starting at base 1. Based on the germline V gene, the CDR1 and CDR2 sequences are SGHRS and YFSETQ. The germline V and J ends show losses of 4 bases and 7 bases respectively, and no gene match explains 7 bases of the junction. The time point label here, explained by the study, means: about 28 days (+/-7) after the second vaccine dose. AZD1222 recipients with second doses at about 4 weeks or about 12 weeks were pooled, because spike-specific TCR depth and breadth did not differ between schedules. Vaccinee samples were obtained from the UK trials COV001 and COV002, which included a single-blind randomized controlled phase 2/3 trial of AZD1222 (ChAdOx1 nCoV-19) in healthy adults. For TCRbeta chain sequencing, PBMC samples from trial participants were taken at day 0 and at day 28 after the second dose.

The CDR3 regions of human TCRbeta chains were subjected to immunosequencing. Regarding the original processing steps: Repertoire TCRs were checked for matches against a reference library of SARS-CoV-2-specific TCRs that had been generated using the MIRA antigen-specificity platform. Breadth was defined as the fraction of unique TCRs that were SARS-CoV-2-associated. Depth was defined as the fraction of total T cells that were SARS-CoV-2-associated. Using the MIRA data, each spike-specific TCR was mapped to the spike region that the TCR reacts to and placed in a CD4 or CD8 class. Log10-transformed breadth and depth values were compared by one-way ANOVA with Sidak's multiple comparisons tests. TCRdb holds this immuneACCESS table with in-frame rearrangements only. Some clones are missing; in checked studies, unresolved V genes explain under half, and the rest has no known cause. D and trimming come from the DNA, and the V and J calls and clone size come from that table. The sample table lists approximately 84,000 clones, roughly 88% of them with a count of one. About 10% of the sample is in the top ten clones.

The chain employs TRBV5-1 and TRBJ1-1; 7 middle bases align to TRBD1. The sequence came from an adult who received the AZD1222 COVID-19 vaccine. The starting material was peripheral blood, obtained 28 days after the second AZD1222 dose. Here the CDR3 is given as CASSPGQRREAFF. The DNA is TGCGCCAGCAGCCCGGGACAGCGCCGTGAAGCTTTCTTT.